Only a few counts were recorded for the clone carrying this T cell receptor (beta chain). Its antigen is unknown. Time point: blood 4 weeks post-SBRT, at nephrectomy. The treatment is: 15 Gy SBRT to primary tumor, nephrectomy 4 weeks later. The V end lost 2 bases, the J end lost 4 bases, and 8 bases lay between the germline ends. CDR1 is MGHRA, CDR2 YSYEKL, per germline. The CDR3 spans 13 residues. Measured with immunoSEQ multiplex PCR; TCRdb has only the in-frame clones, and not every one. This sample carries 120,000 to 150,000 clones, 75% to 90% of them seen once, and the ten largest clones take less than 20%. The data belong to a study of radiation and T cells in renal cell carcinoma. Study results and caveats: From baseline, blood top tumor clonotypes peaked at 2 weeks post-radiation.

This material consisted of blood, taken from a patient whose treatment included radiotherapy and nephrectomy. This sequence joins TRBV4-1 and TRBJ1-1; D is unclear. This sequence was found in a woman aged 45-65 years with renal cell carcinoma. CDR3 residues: CASSQRTPTEAFF. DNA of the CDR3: TGCGCCAGCAGCCAAAGGACCCCCACTGAAGCTTTCTTT.